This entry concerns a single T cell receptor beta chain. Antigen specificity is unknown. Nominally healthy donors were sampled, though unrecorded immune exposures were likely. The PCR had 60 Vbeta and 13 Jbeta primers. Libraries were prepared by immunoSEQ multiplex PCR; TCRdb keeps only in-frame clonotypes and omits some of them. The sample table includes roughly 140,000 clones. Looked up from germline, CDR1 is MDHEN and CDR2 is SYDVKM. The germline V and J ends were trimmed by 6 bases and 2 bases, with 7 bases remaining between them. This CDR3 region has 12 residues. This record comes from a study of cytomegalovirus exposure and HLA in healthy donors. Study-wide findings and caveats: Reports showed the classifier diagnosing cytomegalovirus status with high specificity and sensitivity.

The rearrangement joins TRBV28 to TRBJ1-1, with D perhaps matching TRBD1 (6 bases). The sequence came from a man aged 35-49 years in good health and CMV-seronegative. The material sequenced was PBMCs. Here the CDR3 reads CASRDSNTEAFF. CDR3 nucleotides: TGTGCCAGCAGGGACAGTAACACTGAAGCTTTCTTT. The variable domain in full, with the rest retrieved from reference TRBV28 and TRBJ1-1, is DVKVTQSSRYLVKRTGEKVFLECVQDMDHENMFWYRQDPGLGLRLIYFSYDVKMKEKGDIPEGYSVSREKKERFSLILESASTNQTSMYLCASRDSNTEAFFGQGTRLTVV.